The 22 T cell receptor beta chains given below trace back to one sample, sequenced in a study of T cell responses to AZD1222 COVID-19 vaccine (dated by TCRdb to the early 2020s). The method was the immunoSEQ multiplex PCR assay. TCRdb's version of the immuneACCESS table is confined to in-frame rearrangements and falls short of the full clone set. An unresolved V gene accounts for under half of the shortfall where checked; the remainder is of unknown origin. The sample table holds under 35,000 clones, of which around nine tenths were seen once. Approximately 6.6% of the sample belongs to the ten largest clones. Interpreted using the paper, the time point label stands for: baseline before first vaccination. The specimen comprised peripheral blood, sampled on day 0 of AZD1222 vaccination. Source of these receptors: an adult in good health.

This chain joins TRBV19 and TRBJ1-6; no reliable D call. The length of the CDR3 is 12 residues. The V end was cut by 4 bases, the J end by 11 bases, with 9 bases between. Germline CDR1 reads LNHDA; CDR2 reads SQIVND (reference sequence). Here the CDR3 DNA reads TGTGCCAGTAGTACCGGTGATCCACCCCTCCACTTT. It specifies CASSTGDPPLHF.

The chain has TRBV30 and TRBJ2-2; 8 nucleotides match TRBD1. The ends lost 3 bases at V and 1 base at J; junction bases unmatched: 4. The CDR3 is 15 residues long. From germline, CDR1 is GTSNPN and CDR2 SVGIG (reference sequence). The CDR3 protein is CAWRGGTGNTGELFF. DNA of the CDR3: TGTGCCTGGAGAGGGGGGACAGGGAACACCGGGGAGCTGTTTTTT. Full variable domain (missing parts from reference TRBV30 and TRBJ2-2): SQTIHQWPATLVQPVGSPLSLECTVEGTSNPNLYWYRQAAGRGLQLLFYSVGIGQISSEVPQNLSASRPQDRQFILSSKKLLLSDSGFYLCAWRGGTGNTGELFFGEGSRLTVL.

Points on this clone: The same CDR3 is also encoded by other DNA sequences in this sample. CDR3 DNA sequence: TGCGCCAGCAGCTTGGCTGCTGCCTCCTACGAGCAGTACTTC. Encoded protein: CASSLAAASYEQYF. The chain joins TRBV5-1 to TRBJ2-7; no clear D gene. Trimming removed 0 bases from V and 0 bases from J, with 7 bases in between. There are 14 residues in the CDR3. From germline, CDR1 is SGHRS and CDR2 YFSETQ. The whole variable domain, filled in from reference TRBV5-1 and TRBJ2-7, reads KAGVTQTPRYLIKTRGQQVTLSCSPISGHRSVSWYQQTPGQGLQFLFEYFSETQRNKGNFPGRFSGRQFSNSRSEMNVSTLELGDSALYLCASSLAAASYEQYFGPGTRLTVT.

The V gene is TRBV5-1, the J gene TRBJ1-2, with D possibly TRBD1 on 6 matching bases. The CDR3 runs 14 residues. The V gene's germline CDR1 is SGHRS and CDR2 YFSETQ. V gave up 3 bases and J gave up 6 bases, with 15 bases separating them. Written as DNA, the CDR3 is TGCGCCAGCAGCTCAGGGGTATCGGGTCATGGCTACACCTTC. This sequence encodes CASSSGVSGHGYTF.

The chain has TRBV7-2 and TRBJ2-1; 7 bases are a match to TRBD2. The germline CDR1 and CDR2 sequences are SGHTA and FQGNSA. The CDR3 length is 15 residues. The ends lost 1 base at V and 3 bases at J; junction bases unmatched: 3. The CDR3 is CASSLVPGGYNEQFF. The CDR3 nucleotides read TGTGCCAGCAGCTTAGTTCCGGGGGGCTACAATGAGCAGTTCTTC.

The CDR3 sequence is CASAPLNQGAGTEAFF. Written as DNA, the CDR3 is TGCGCCAGCGCACCCCTTAACCAGGGGGCAGGCACTGAAGCTTTCTTT. This chain links TRBV5-1 with TRBJ1-1; 8 nucleotides line up with TRBD1. The CDR3 consists of 16 residues. Trimming at V came to 7 bases and at J to 4 bases, leaving 15 bases not matched to a gene. Germline V lookup: CDR1 SGHRS, CDR2 YFSETQ.

This CDR3 reads CASSQGRGHDEKLFF. CDR3 in DNA: TGCGCCAGCAGCCAGGGCAGGGGGCACGATGAAAAACTGTTTTTT. This sequence joins TRBV4-1 and TRBJ1-4, with 8 bases that match TRBD1. V lost 3 bases and J lost 6; bases outside the gene matches: 6. The germline CDR1 and CDR2 sequences are MGHRA and YSYEKL. This CDR3 has 15 residues.

The sample holds a few counts of this clone. The rearrangement uses TRBV12-3 or TRBV12-4 and TRBJ1-1; D ambiguous. CDR3 length: 13 amino acids. With 2 bases removed from V and 0 bases from J, the gap between germline ends came to 4 bases. The CDR3 bases are TGTGCCAGCAGTTTACAGGTGAACACTGAAGCTTTCTTT. Translated, it gives CASSLQVNTEAFF.

This clone was observed a single time. As DNA, the CDR3 is TGTGCCAGCAGCTTAGGGGATGGCTACACCTTC. Residues: CASSLGDGYTF. V usage is TRBV7-2 and J usage is TRBJ1-2, with D unresolved. This CDR3 has 11 amino acids. Deletions cut 1 base from V and 6 bases from J, with 3 bases between. Germline values: CDR1 SGHTA, CDR2 FQGNSA.

The chain uses TRBV18 and TRBJ2-3; TRBD2 might be the D (6 bases). V shed 2 bases and J shed 0 bases, with 9 bases lying between them. The CDR3 runs 15 residues. Germline CDR1 KGHSH, CDR2 LQKENI. CDR3 region: CASSPAGSSTDTQYF. The CDR3 DNA reads TGTGCCAGCTCACCAGCGGGGTCCAGCACAGATACGCAGTATTTT. Based on the CDR3 plus reference TRBV18 and TRBJ2-3, the full variable domain is NAGVMQNPRHLVRRRGQEARLRCSPMKGHSHVYWYRQLPEEGLKFMVYLQKENIIDESGMPKERFSAEFPKEGPSILRIQQVVRGDSAAYFCASSPAGSSTDTQYFGPGTRLTVL.

The J gene is TRBJ1-2, the V gene TRBV3-1 (or the pseudogene TRBV3-2); 7 positions agree with TRBD1. Per germline, CDR1 LGHDT and CDR2 YNNKEL (reference sequence). The trim removed 7 bases at V and 8 bases at J, leaving 13 bases unmatched. The length of the CDR3 is 14 residues. The CDR3 coding sequence is TGTGCCAGCACCCTCAGGGGGGCTCCGCTAGGCTACACCTTC. It yields the protein CASTLRGAPLGYTF.

This clone was picked up a small number of times. Other DNA sequences in the same sample also yield this CDR3. The chain recombines TRBV11-2 with TRBJ1-1; a possible D gene is TRBD1 (5 bases). Trimming took off 0 bases at V and 1 base at J, with 12 bases between the two ends. The germline V gene encodes CDR1 SGHAT and CDR2 FQNNGV. The CDR3 consists of 16 residues. CDR3 amino acids: CASSLEFGARNTEAFF. CDR3 DNA sequence: TGTGCCAGCAGCTTAGAATTCGGGGCAAGGAACACTGAAGCTTTCTTT.

The CDR3, as DNA: TGTGCCATCGACAGGACCAATGAAAAACTGTTTTTT. The encoded protein is CAIDRTNEKLFF. V usage is TRBV25-1 and J usage is TRBJ1-4, with a tentative D call TRBD1 (6 bases). V gave up 10 bases and J gave up 5 bases, with 11 bases separating them. The CDR3 extends over 12 amino acids. The germline V gene encodes CDR1 MGHDK and CDR2 SYGVNS.

The genes are TRBV7-2 and TRBJ1-5; tentatively, D is TRBD1 (6 bases). Germline CDR1 SGHTA, CDR2 FQGNSA. V lost 0 bases and J 5 bases, leaving 11 bases between the germline ends. The CDR3 extends over 15 amino acids. The CDR3 region is CASSLADRPDQPQHF. CDR3 sequence (DNA): TGTGCCAGCAGCTTAGCCGACAGGCCGGATCAGCCCCAGCATTTT.

V is TRBV30 and J is TRBJ1-2; 7 bases agree with TRBD1. Germline V CDR1 and CDR2: GTSNPN, SVGIG (reference sequence). The CDR3 is 13 residues long. V shed 4 bases and J 4 bases; nucleotides not matched to a gene: 6. CDR3 sequence (DNA): TGTGCCTGGACAGGGGGACAAATCTATGGCTACACCTTC. It encodes CAWTGGQIYGYTF.

The genes are TRBV7-3 and TRBJ1-4; D uncertain. The ends were cut back, 2 bases at V and 8 bases at J, with 15 bases in the middle. The V gene's germline CDR1 is SGHTA and CDR2 FQGTGA. The CDR3 runs to 15 residues. The DNA of the CDR3 is TGTGCCAGCAGCTTATCGGGCAGGATCGGCGAAAAACTGTTTTTT. It translates to CASSLSGRIGEKLFF.

V and J are TRBV28 and TRBJ1-3; TRBD1 matches at 7 bases. J was trimmed by 1 base and V by 4 bases; bases with no gene match: 1. The CDR3 contains 14 residues. From germline, CDR1 is MDHEN and CDR2 SYDVKM. CDR3 in DNA: TGTGCCAGCAGTTCGGGACAGTCTGGAAACACCATATATTTT. This encodes CASSSGQSGNTIYF.

The V gene is TRBV11-2, the J gene TRBJ1-1, with 7 bases aligning to TRBD1. Trimming at V came to 4 bases and at J to 11 bases, leaving 13 bases not matched to a gene. The CDR3 is made up of 14 amino acids. Germline assignment: CDR1 SGHAT and CDR2 FQNNGV. For the CDR3, the DNA is TGTGCCAGCAGCTCAACCCGACAGGGAATGCAGGCTTTCTTT. Protein product: CASSSTRQGMQAFF.

V gene TRBV12-3 or TRBV12-4 combines with J gene TRBJ1-3; D gene uncertain. Between the trimmed V and J ends, which lost 2 bases and 4 bases, there was a span of 6 bases. The CDR3 covers 13 residues. This chain's CDR3 is CASSLSRGNTIYF. The CDR3 nucleotides read TGTGCCAGCAGTTTATCCAGGGGAAACACCATATATTTT.

V and J are TRBV14 and TRBJ1-4; 8 bases fit TRBD1. Losses at the gene ends were 0 bases for V and 8 bases for J; bases not matched to a gene: 8. The length of the CDR3 is 16 residues. CDR1 SGHDN and CDR2 FVKESK come from the germline V gene. In nucleotides, the CDR3 is TGTGCCAGCAGCCAAGATGCAGGGGGCTTTCAGGAAAAACTGTTTTTT. Amino acids: CASSQDAGGFQEKLFF.

V usage is TRBV7-9 and J usage is TRBJ2-5, with 11 bases identical to TRBD2. Germline CDR1 is SEHNR and CDR2 is FQNEAQ (reference sequence). This CDR3 has 14 residues. With 4 bases clipped from V and 5 bases from J, the junction kept 3 bases outside the gene matches. The CDR3 loop reads CASSSGLAGETQYF. For the CDR3, the DNA is TGTGCCAGCAGCTCCGGACTAGCGGGTGAGACCCAGTACTTC.

The rearrangement joins TRBV30 to TRBJ2-6; no definite D call. Germline V gene sequence: CDR1 GTSNPN, CDR2 SVGIG (reference sequence). V shed 5 bases and J shed 0 bases, with 5 bases lying between them. CDR3 size: 13 residues. CDR3 bases: TGTGCCTGGGGAAGCTCTGGGGCCAACGTCCTGACTTTC. This gives the protein CAWGSSGANVLTF.